The 6 T cell receptor beta chains below all came from one sample that was sequenced in a study of CD8+ T cells in alopecia areata. Extraction of RNA preceded its reverse transcription into cDNA, which served as the sequencing template. Measured with immunoSEQ multiplex PCR; TCRdb has only the in-frame clones, and not every one. The data hold around 210,000 clones, with around three fifths observed a single time. The sequencing sample was made of CD8+ T cells sorted from blood. The receptor set was obtained from a human donor in good health.

As regards this clone: The sample contains more than one DNA sequence encoding this CDR3. The chain combines TRBV11-2 with TRBJ2-7, with D uncertain. CDR3 length: 12 amino acids. Germline CDR1 and CDR2: SGHAT and FQNNGV. The V and J ends lost 0 bases and 2 bases respectively, with 2 bases between them. This CDR3 reads CASSLDTYEQYF. The CDR3 DNA reads as TGTGCCAGCAGCTTAGACACCTACGAGCAGTACTTC.

The gene calls are TRBV29-1 and TRBJ1-2; D may be TRBD1 (5 bases). Germline CDR1 SQVTM, CDR2 ANQGSEA. The CDR3 length is 13 residues. Trimming took off 7 bases at V and 3 bases at J, with 15 bases between the two ends. Here the CDR3 reads CSAVDSGDYGYTF. The CDR3, as DNA: TGCAGCGCTGTAGACAGCGGCGACTATGGCTACACCTTC.

This chain's CDR3 is CASSPPGRTDTEAFF. CDR3 nucleotide sequence: TGTGCCAGCAGCCCCCCCGGGAGGACTGATACTGAAGCTTTCTTT. The rearrangement joins TRBV7-2 to TRBJ1-1; no clear D. The CDR3 is made up of 15 amino acids. V lost 5 bases and J lost 5, with 18 bases in between. Germline V lookup: CDR1 SGHTA, CDR2 FQGNSA.

This rearrangement joins TRBV6-4 to TRBJ2-1, with D perhaps matching TRBD2 (6 bases). The germline V gene encodes CDR1 MRHNA and CDR2 SNTAGT. The CDR3 length is 14 residues. The V end was cut by 3 bases, the J end by 6 bases, with 12 bases between. The CDR3 region is CASSDWRGGNEQFF. The CDR3 DNA reads TGTGCCAGCAGTGATTGGCGGGGAGGCAATGAGCAGTTCTTC.

For this clone: In the same sample, other DNA sequences code for this CDR3. The CDR3 coding sequence is TGTGCCAGCAGCTTAGTCGACGGGCAAGAGACCCAGTACTTC. Its protein is CASSLVDGQETQYF. This chain connects TRBV7-9 to TRBJ2-5, with D unclear. V lost 1 base to trimming and J lost 2 bases, with 8 bases between them. Germline lookup yields CDR1 SEHNR and CDR2 FQNEAQ (reference sequence). The CDR3 contains 14 residues.

The rearrangement joins TRBV10-1 to TRBJ2-1, with 9 bases fitting TRBD2. The CDR3 contains 14 residues. The junction had 5 bases not matched to a gene; V was cut back by 4 bases and J by 7 bases. The germline V gene has CDR1 WNHNN and CDR2 SYGVQD (reference sequence). The CDR3 protein is CASSGRLAVNEQFF. The CDR3 DNA follows: TGCGCCAGCAGTGGGAGACTAGCGGTAAATGAGCAGTTCTTC.